A single sample gave rise to the 12 T cell receptor beta chains below, sequenced in a study of Ad26.COV2.S vaccination and SARS-CoV-2 variants. Described treatment: some 20 received Ad26.COV2.S at low or high dose, single or two shots; about 5 received placebo; per-sample allocation not given. Sampling was done on day 63 after the first vaccine or placebo injection. The method was immunoSEQ multiplex PCR; TCRdb's version includes in-frame clones alone and lacks a portion of them. The sample carries about 680,000 clones, around 92% recorded once. The specimen comprised peripheral blood, sampled in a trial of Ad26.COV2.S vaccine versus placebo. The receptors come from a person aged 18-60 years who received the Ad26.COV2.S COVID-19 vaccine or a placebo.

J is TRBJ1-6 and V is TRBV6-6, with D hard to call. V was cut by 5 bases and J by 5 bases, with 19 bases left in between. Germline V gene data show CDR1 as MNHNY and CDR2 as SVGAGI (reference sequence). The CDR3 consists of 17 residues. CDR3 DNA: TGTGCCAGCAGTCCCCCCGTAGGGCGCGAGGATAATTCACCCCTCCACTTT. Its translation is CASSPPVGREDNSPLHF.

The chain is built from TRBV11-2 and TRBJ2-7; TRBD2 agrees at 11 bases. V was clipped by 5 bases and J by 3 bases; unmatched bases: 3. The CDR3 runs to 14 residues. Germline V lookup: CDR1 SGHAT, CDR2 FQNNGV. DNA for the CDR3: TGTGCCAGCAGCCCTAGCGGGAGGATCTACGAGCAGTACTTC. Protein sequence: CASSPSGRIYEQYF. Filled out from reference TRBV11-2 and TRBJ2-7, the complete variable domain reads EAGVAQSPRYKIIEKRQSVAFWCNPISGHATLYWYQQILGQGPKLLIQFQNNGVVDDSQLPKDRFSAERLKGVDSTLKIQPAKLEDSAVYLCASSPSGRIYEQYFGPGTRLTVT.

Only one count was recorded for this clone. J is TRBJ2-5 and V is TRBV11-3; perhaps TRBD2 as D (7 bases). Germline CDR1 SGHNT, CDR2 YENEEA. This CDR3 region has 15 residues. V was cut by 2 bases and J by 5 bases, with 15 bases left in between. The CDR3 nucleotides are TGTGCCAGCAGCTTAATTGGGGGGGGGCCGGAGACCCAGTACTTC. Protein sequence: CASSLIGGGPETQYF. Together with reference TRBV11-3 and TRBJ2-5, the CDR3 gives the full variable domain: EAGVVQSPRYKIIEKKQPVAFWCNPISGHNTLYWYLQNLGQGPELLIRYENEEAVDDSQLPKDRFSAERLKGVDSTLKIQPAELGDSAVYLCASSLIGGGPETQYFGPGTRLLVL.

The CDR3 region is CASSQYGQGVPQETQYF. The CDR3 DNA is TGTGCCAGCAGCCAATACGGACAGGGGGTTCCCCAAGAGACCCAGTACTTC. V gene TRBV3-1 (or the pseudogene TRBV3-2) combines with J gene TRBJ2-5; 10 positions agree with TRBD1. The V and J ends lost 2 bases and 1 base, in that order; junction bases with no gene match: 7. Germline CDR1 is LGHDT and CDR2 is YNNKEL (reference sequence). The CDR3 consists of 17 residues.

The chain carries TRBV5-1 and TRBJ2-3; D is undetermined. Trimming shortened V by 1 base and J by 9 bases, and 9 bases separated the two germline ends. The CDR3 totals 12 residues. Germline lookup yields CDR1 SGHRS and CDR2 YFSETQ. The CDR3 is CASSLLERTQYF. CDR3 nucleotide sequence: TGCGCCAGCAGCTTGTTGGAGAGGACGCAGTATTTT.

The rearrangement joins TRBV24-1 to TRBJ2-2; 8 bases align to TRBD2. This CDR3 region has 16 residues. Per the germline V gene, CDR1 is KGHDR and CDR2 is SFDVKD. Trimming took 3 bases from V and 5 from J; bases not matched to a gene: 7. The CDR3 reads CATSDTGTSGTGELFF. The CDR3 nucleotides are TGTGCCACCAGTGATACCGGGACTAGTGGTACCGGGGAGCTGTTTTTT.

V usage is TRBV13 and J usage is TRBJ2-1; 7 positions match TRBD2. Looked up from germline, CDR1 is PRHDT and CDR2 is FYEKMQ (reference sequence). This CDR3 spans 15 amino acids. J gave up 6 bases and V 1 base, and 6 bases lay outside the gene matches. DNA for the CDR3: TGTGCCAGCAGCTTAGAGCGGGAAACCGCCAATGAGCAGTTCTTC. It is translated as CASSLERETANEQFF.

The chain employs TRBV18 and TRBJ1-4; 8 bases are shared with TRBD1. Per germline, CDR1 KGHSH and CDR2 LQKENI. The CDR3 totals 15 residues. With 5 bases clipped from V and 6 bases from J, the junction kept 8 bases outside the gene matches. CDR3 DNA: TGTGCCAGCTCATACACGGACAGGGATGATGAAAAACTGTTTTTT. This codes for CASSYTDRDDEKLFF.

The rearrangement uses TRBV2 and TRBJ1-2; D ambiguous. V shed 2 bases and J shed 7 bases, with 5 bases lying between them. The CDR3 is made up of 11 amino acids. Germline V gene lookup returns CDR1 SNHLY and CDR2 FYNNEI. CDR3 nucleotide sequence: TGTGCCAGCAGTGAATCCGGTGGCTACACCTTC. Amino acids: CASSESGGYTF.

The chain employs TRBV7-2 and TRBJ2-1; D call uncertain. Germline CDR1 is SGHTA and CDR2 is FQGNSA. This CDR3 is built from 15 residues. V was cut by 5 bases and J by 8 bases, with 19 bases left in between. The CDR3 bases are TGTGCCAGCAGCCCTTTCTCTAGTCGGCTCGATGAGCAGTTCTTC. It is translated as CASSPFSSRLDEQFF.

The chain joins TRBV7-9 to TRBJ2-1; D is undetermined. This CDR3 comprises 16 residues. Trimming removed 5 bases from V and 2 bases from J, with 16 bases in between. The germline V gene encodes CDR1 SEHNR and CDR2 FQNEAQ (reference sequence). Written as DNA, the CDR3 is TGTGCCAGCAGCCCCAACTTCCTAGGACCCTACAATGAGCAGTTCTTC. It is translated as CASSPNFLGPYNEQFF.

This chain links TRBV5-4 with TRBJ2-6; D ambiguous. Trimming shortened V by 0 bases and J by 0 bases, and 13 bases separated the two germline ends. The germline V gene encodes CDR1 SGHNT and CDR2 YYREEE (reference sequence). CDR3 length: 18 residues. This CDR3 is CASSLGGSTYSGANVLTF. The CDR3 region has the DNA TGTGCCAGCAGCTTGGGCGGCTCCACTTACTCTGGGGCCAACGTCCTGACTTTC.